The 11 T cell receptor beta chains below come from one sample, sequenced in a study of preoperative IRX-2 immunotherapy in early breast cancer. Specified treatment: preoperative locoregional IRX-2 cytokine immunotherapy. TCRdb's table, derived via immunoSEQ multiplex PCR, lists solely in-frame clones and lacks some. This sample has over 30,000 clones, with about 90% found just once. Sequenced here: tumor tissue, sampled after IRX-2 immunotherapy. These receptor sequences come from a human donor with breast cancer.

V usage is TRBV11-3 and J usage is TRBJ1-6; the match to TRBD1 covers 8 bases. Germline CDR1 is SGHNT and CDR2 is YENEEA. Trimming took 2 bases from V and 5 from J; bases not matched to a gene: 2. The length of the CDR3 is 15 residues. CDR3 nucleotides: TGTGCCAGCAGCTTACAACAGGGGGATAATTCACCCCTCCACTTT. This gives the protein CASSLQQGDNSPLHF.

The chain employs TRBV6-8 and TRBJ2-3; 8 bases match TRBD1. The CDR3 covers 16 residues. Germline values: CDR1 MNHGY, CDR2 SAAAGT. V shed 5 bases, J shed 0 bases, and the junction held 7 bases outside the gene matches. The CDR3 is CASSRGDRTSTDTQYF. CDR3 nucleotide sequence: TGTGCCAGCAGTCGAGGGGACAGGACTAGCACAGATACGCAGTATTTT.

The rearrangement joins TRBV12-5 to TRBJ2-7; TRBD2 matches at 12 bases. This CDR3 is 14 amino acids long. The V gene's germline CDR1 is LGHNT and CDR2 FRNRAP. The CDR3 sequence is CASGSTSGSYEQYF. In DNA form, the CDR3 reads TGTGCCAGCGGATCGACTAGCGGGAGCTACGAGCAGTACTTC.

The V and J genes are TRBV23-1 and TRBJ2-1; the D gene is possibly TRBD2 (5 bases). TRBV23-1 is an open reading frame, and its role is uncertain. Trimming left V 6 bases short and J 3 bases short, with 18 bases between. This CDR3 spans 16 amino acids. As DNA, the CDR3 is TGCGCCAGCAGCTTAGATCCTCGACTATACTACAATGAGCAGTTCTTC. Amino acids: CASSLDPRLYYNEQFF.

The V call is TRBV1, the J call TRBJ2-7; the DNA was not compared with TRBD2, the D call given in the table. TRBV1 is an annotated pseudogene. The CDR3 has 20 residues. CDR3 residues: CASSRFREKGEVLKNEEQYV. The CDR3, as DNA: TGCGCCAGCAGCCGATTCCGGGAAAAGGGCGAGGTCCTAAAAAATGAAGAGCAGTACGTC.

The rearrangement uses TRBV7-4 and TRBJ2-1; D unclear. The V end was cut by 6 bases, the J end by 6 bases, with 12 bases between. Germline V gives CDR1 SGHVT, CDR2 SQSDAQ. CDR3 size: 13 residues. CDR3 residues: CASSPSPFNEQFF. CDR3 DNA: TGTGCCAGCAGTCCCTCTCCATTCAATGAGCAGTTCTTC.

The chain has TRBV15 and TRBJ2-2; 7 nucleotides line up with TRBD1. CDR3 length: 14 amino acids. V dropped 9 bases and J dropped 1; count of bases not matched to a gene: 5. Germline CDR1 reads LNHNV; CDR2 reads YYDKDF (reference sequence). The CDR3, as DNA: TGTGCCACTTCCGACAGGGTGAACACCGGGGAGCTGTTTTTT. Encoded protein: CATSDRVNTGELFF.

CDR3 sequence reads: CASSMPGGHQPQHF. Here the CDR3 DNA reads TGTGCCAGTAGTATGCCGGGGGGGCATCAGCCCCAGCATTTT. This sequence joins TRBV19 and TRBJ1-5; D perhaps matches TRBD1 (6 bases). With 3 bases removed from V and 5 bases from J, the gap between germline ends came to 11 bases. This CDR3 has 14 residues. Per the germline V gene, CDR1 is LNHDA and CDR2 is SQIVND (reference sequence). Based on the CDR3 plus reference TRBV19 and TRBJ1-5, the full variable domain is DGGITQSPKYLFRKEGQNVTLSCEQNLNHDAMYWYRQDPGQGLRLIYYSQIVNDFQKGDIAEGYSVSREKKESFPLTVTSAQKNPTAFYLCASSMPGGHQPQHFGDGTRLSIL.

The sample holds one count of this clone. The CDR3 sequence is CASSLRHGATEAFF. CDR3 DNA: TGCGCCAGCAGCTTACGTCACGGGGCCACTGAAGCTTTCTTT. V is TRBV5-1 and J is TRBJ1-1, with D maybe TRBD1 (5 bases). The CDR3 covers 14 residues. The V and J ends lost 2 bases and 4 bases respectively, with 12 bases between them. Germline loops: CDR1 SGHRS, CDR2 YFSETQ.

Here the CDR3 reads CASSYRSHVANRYEQYV. The CDR3, as DNA: TGTGCCAGCAGTTACCGCAGCCACGTAGCGAACAGGTACGAGCAGTACGTC. The chain recombines TRBV6-8 with TRBJ2-7; D tentatively fits TRBD1 or TRBD2 (5 bases each). CDR3 length equals 17 residues. CDR1 is MNHGY and CDR2 is SAAAGT in the germline V gene. V dropped 2 bases and J dropped 4 bases, with 21 bases sitting between them.

This sequence joins TRBV5-1 and TRBJ1-1; 11 nucleotides match TRBD1. This CDR3 is built from 18 residues. Germline CDR1 reads SGHRS; CDR2 reads YFSETQ. V gave up 4 bases and J gave up 0 bases; unmatched junction bases: 11. The CDR3 DNA is TGCGCCAGCAGCCCTGGACAGGGGGCTTTTACCATGAACACTGAAGCTTTCTTT. It encodes CASSPGQGAFTMNTEAFF.